The 31 T cell receptor beta chains below come from one sample, sequenced in a study of cytomegalovirus exposure and HLA in healthy donors. A multiplex PCR was run with 60 Vbeta primers and 13 Jbeta primers. Here immunoSEQ multiplex PCR was the method, and the copy in TCRdb shows in-frame clones only, minus some. This sample has 90,000 to 150,000 clones, with 15% found just once. Sequencing was carried out using PBMCs. The receptor source for this set is a woman under 30 in good health and CMV-seronegative.

The genes are TRBV4-1 and TRBJ2-7, with D perhaps TRBD1 (6 bases). CDR3 length: 16 amino acids. V lost 3 bases and J 2 bases, leaving 17 bases between the germline ends. Germline CDR1 is MGHRA and CDR2 is YSYEKL. Here the CDR3 reads CASSQTWTAYTYEQYF. The CDR3 bases are TGCGCCAGCAGCCAGACATGGACAGCCTATACCTACGAGCAGTACTTC.

This clone occurred a few times. The gene calls are TRBV7-8 and TRBJ1-2; 10 bases fit TRBD1. CDR1 is SGHVS and CDR2 is FQNEAQ in the germline V gene. V lost 4 bases to trimming and J lost 5 bases; unmatched junction nucleotides: 7. CDR3 length equals 15 residues. The CDR3 sequence: CASSSTGTGDYGYTF. The CDR3 region has the DNA TGTGCCAGCAGCTCAACCGGGACAGGGGATTATGGCTACACCTTC. The whole variable domain, remainder taken from reference TRBV7-8 and TRBJ1-2, is GAGVSQSPRYKVAKRGQDVALRCDPISGHVSLFWYQQALGQGPEFLTYFQNEAQLDKSGLPSDRFFAERPEGSVSTLKIQRTQQEDSAVYLCASSSTGTGDYGYTFGSGTRLTVV.

This clone has just a few counts. The genes are TRBV19 and TRBJ1-1, with D possibly being TRBD1 (5 bases). The CDR3 spans 13 residues. Germline CDR1 is LNHDA and CDR2 is SQIVND (reference sequence). V dropped 4 bases and J dropped 0 bases, with 6 bases sitting between them. CDR3 amino acids: CASSTTVNTEAFF. The CDR3 coding sequence is TGTGCCAGTAGTACGACAGTGAACACTGAAGCTTTCTTT. The whole variable domain, remainder taken from reference TRBV19 and TRBJ1-1, is DGGITQSPKYLFRKEGQNVTLSCEQNLNHDAMYWYRQDPGQGLRLIYYSQIVNDFQKGDIAEGYSVSREKKESFPLTVTSAQKNPTAFYLCASSTTVNTEAFFGQGTRLTVV.

The sample holds a few counts of this clone. The chain carries TRBV27 and TRBJ1-2, with 8 bases identical to TRBD1. The J segment lost 4 bases and the V segment lost 0 bases, leaving 4 bases of the junction unmatched. Germline-derived CDR1 and CDR2 are MNHEY and SMNVEV (reference sequence). This CDR3 is 15 amino acids long. The CDR3: CASSLSPTGGYGYTF. The CDR3 DNA sequence: TGTGCCAGCAGTTTATCGCCCACAGGGGGCTATGGCTACACCTTC.

This clone was observed a few times. The rearrangement links TRBV12-5 to TRBJ2-5, with 9 bases aligning to TRBD1. With V trimmed by 7 bases and J by 0 bases, 6 bases remained unmatched. Germline V lookup: CDR1 LGHNT, CDR2 FRNRAP. CDR3 length: 15 residues. The CDR3: CASAADRGNQETQYF. In DNA, the CDR3 is TGTGCTAGTGCCGCAGACAGGGGGAACCAAGAGACCCAGTACTTC.

The chain carries TRBV6-6 and TRBJ2-2; 10 nucleotides align to TRBD1. Losses at the gene ends were 10 bases for V and 4 bases for J; bases not matched to a gene: 9. The germline V gene has CDR1 MNHNY and CDR2 SVGAGI (reference sequence). This CDR3 has 15 amino acids. Written as DNA, the CDR3 is TGTGCCACCTCCCGGGACAGGGGTACCACCGGGGAGCTGTTTTTT. This sequence encodes CATSRDRGTTGELFF.

The chain couples TRBV7-9 to TRBJ2-1; 16 positions match TRBD2. The CDR3 extends over 13 amino acids. Losses at the gene ends were 5 bases for V and 14 bases for J; bases not matched to a gene: 3. Per the germline V gene, CDR1 is SEHNR and CDR2 is FQNEAQ (reference sequence). CDR3: CASSAGTSGGEFF. Written as DNA, the CDR3 is TGTGCCAGCAGCGCCGGGACTAGCGGGGGGGAGTTCTTC.

This clone showed up just a few times. CDR3 region: CASSEISFYEQYF. CDR3 nucleotide sequence: TGTGCCAGCAGTGAAATATCCTTCTACGAGCAGTACTTC. The rearrangement uses TRBV6-1 and TRBJ2-7; D call uncertain. Germline CDR1 reads MNHNS; CDR2 reads SASEGT. CDR3 size: 13 residues. Trimming removed 2 bases at V and 3 bases at J, with 8 bases between.

The V call is TRBV5-1, the J call TRBJ1-4; tentatively, D is TRBD1 (6 bases). The CDR3 is 15 residues long. Germline CDR1 SGHRS, CDR2 YFSETQ. Trimming pared 0 bases from V and 7 bases from J, leaving 13 bases between. CDR3 region: CASSLGRGAGEKLFF. The CDR3 DNA sequence: TGCGCCAGCAGCTTGGGTCGGGGGGCAGGTGAAAAACTGTTTTTT.

This clone has just a few counts. The chain has TRBV10-1 and TRBJ2-5; 8 nucleotides line up with TRBD1. This CDR3 contains 13 residues. Germline V gives CDR1 WNHNN, CDR2 SYGVQD (reference sequence). V was clipped by 6 bases and J by 5 bases; unmatched bases: 5. The CDR3 DNA is TGCGCCAGCAGCGGACAGGGTACGGAGACCCAGTACTTC. Protein: CASSGQGTETQYF.

In this sample, this clone turned up a few times. The rearrangement joins TRBV4-3 to TRBJ1-2, with D perhaps TRBD1 (6 bases). Trimming stripped 6 bases from V and 3 bases from J, with 14 bases between. Germline V gene lookup returns CDR1 LGHNA and CDR2 YSLEER. The CDR3 runs 14 residues. The CDR3 is CASSPGWTDYGYTF. CDR3 coding DNA: TGCGCCAGCAGTCCCGGGTGGACAGACTATGGCTACACCTTC.

The genes are TRBV5-4 and TRBJ2-3, with a possible D match to TRBD2 (5 bases). Germline-derived CDR1 and CDR2 are SGHNT and YYREEE (reference sequence). V was shortened by 2 bases and J by 2 bases, with 12 bases between the two germline ends. This CDR3 is 15 amino acids long. The CDR3 DNA is TGTGCCAGCAGCTTCCCTACTCGGGACACAGATACGCAGTATTTT. Its translation is CASSFPTRDTDTQYF.

This chain joins TRBV25-1 and TRBJ2-7; D gene ambiguous. The CDR3 is 13 amino acids. The germline V gene has CDR1 MGHDK and CDR2 SYGVNS. V was pared by 2 bases and J by 7 bases, with 12 bases between. As DNA, the CDR3 is TGTGCCAGCAGTGAAATCGGAGCTTGGGAGCAGTACTTC. Amino acid sequence: CASSEIGAWEQYF.

This chain connects TRBV2 to TRBJ2-1; TRBD2 agrees at 7 bases. The ends lost 2 bases at V and 6 bases at J; junction bases unmatched: 4. The germline V gene encodes CDR1 SNHLY and CDR2 FYNNEI. CDR3 length equals 14 residues. CDR3 protein: CASSERTGGNEQFF. The CDR3 nucleotides are TGTGCCAGCAGTGAACGTACGGGGGGCAATGAGCAGTTCTTC.

V gene TRBV6-1 combines with J gene TRBJ2-7, with 14 nucleotides matching TRBD2. Germline trimming cut 6 bases from V and 5 bases from J; bases unmatched to any gene: 6. Germline V CDR1 and CDR2: MNHNS, SASEGT. The CDR3 spans 15 residues. CDR3 nucleotides: TGTGCCAGCAGCGTCATGGGACTAGCGGGAGACGAGCAGTACTTC. This gives the protein CASSVMGLAGDEQYF.

V gene TRBV4-3 combines with J gene TRBJ1-5, with D hard to call. Looked up from germline, CDR1 is LGHNA and CDR2 is YSLEER. The length of the CDR3 is 15 residues. V was shortened by 0 bases and J by 2 bases, with 8 bases between the two germline ends. For the CDR3, the DNA is TGCGCCAGCAGCCAAGATCTGCAGGGCAATCAGCCCCAGCATTTT. It codes for CASSQDLQGNQPQHF.

The chain recombines TRBV28 with TRBJ2-6; TRBD2 might be the D (5 bases). Trimming took off 6 bases at V and 4 bases at J, with 19 bases between the two ends. The length of the CDR3 is 17 residues. The germline V gene encodes CDR1 MDHEN and CDR2 SYDVKM. Written as DNA, the CDR3 is TGTGCCAGCAGCCTACGATACGGGGAAACGGGGGCCAACGTCCTGACTTTC. This gives the protein CASSLRYGETGANVLTF.

This clone came up a few times. V and J are TRBV7-9 and TRBJ2-7, with TRBD2 matching over 7 bases. The CDR3 has 17 residues. J was trimmed by 6 bases and V by 5 bases; bases with no gene match: 19. The germline CDR1 and CDR2 sequences are SEHNR and FQNEAQ (reference sequence). CDR3 sequence reads: CASSPSRGGRILGEQYF. CDR3 nucleotides: TGTGCCAGCAGCCCATCCCGTGGCGGGAGAATTCTCGGCGAGCAGTACTTC.

Only a few counts were recorded for this clone. The CDR3 region has the DNA TGCGCCAGCAGCCAGACTGGGGGGGACGGCTACGAGCAGTACTTC. This gives the protein CASSQTGGDGYEQYF. This sequence joins TRBV4-1 and TRBJ2-7, with 7 bases fitting TRBD2. The trim removed 3 bases at V and 3 bases at J, leaving 8 bases unmatched. This CDR3 is 15 amino acids long. Germline lookup yields CDR1 MGHRA and CDR2 YSYEKL.

This clone has just a few counts. The chain carries TRBV14 and TRBJ2-4; D unclear. The V end lost 0 bases, the J end lost 3 bases, and 9 bases lay between the germline ends. CDR3 length: 15 residues. Germline CDR1 is SGHDN and CDR2 is FVKESK. The CDR3: CASSQEKRLKNIQYF. CDR3 DNA sequence: TGTGCCAGCAGCCAAGAGAAGCGCCTCAAAAACATTCAGTACTTC. The variable domain in full, completed from reference TRBV14 and TRBJ2-4, reads EAGVTQFPSHSVIEKGQTVTLRCDPISGHDNLYWYRRVMGKEIKFLLHFVKESKQDESGMPNNRFLAERTGGTYSTLKVQPAELEDSGVYFCASSQEKRLKNIQYFGAGTRLSVL.

This clone has only a few counts. This rearrangement joins TRBV30 to TRBJ1-2; D unclear. CDR3 size: 11 residues. Germline CDR1 GTSNPN, CDR2 SVGIG (reference sequence). Here the CDR3 DNA reads TGTGCGGGAGAGGGTCCCTATGGCTACACCTTC. It codes for CAGEGPYGYTF. The full variable domain, completed using reference TRBV30 and TRBJ1-2, is SQTIHQWPATLVQPVGSPLSLECTVEGTSNPNLYWYRQAAGRGLQLLFYSVGIGQISSEVPQNLSASRPQDRQFILSSKKLLLSDSGFYLCAGEGPYGYTFGSGTRLTVV.

This clone was observed a handful of times. An end of the junction does not agree with germline; a read error may underlie this. The V call is TRBV30, the J call TRBJ2-3; D might be TRBD2 (6 bases). This CDR3 comprises 15 residues. From germline, CDR1 is GTSNPN and CDR2 SVGIG (reference sequence). CDR3 nucleotides: TGTGCCTGGAGTGGACGGGAGAGGTACACAGATAAGCAGTATTTT. It specifies CAWSGRERYTDKQYF.

This sequence joins TRBV7-9 and TRBJ1-1; D is perhaps TRBD1 (5 bases). Between the trimmed V and J ends, which lost 6 bases and 7 bases, there was a span of 15 bases. The CDR3 runs to 13 residues. Germline CDR1 is SEHNR and CDR2 is FQNEAQ (reference sequence). The CDR3 DNA sequence: TGTGCCAGCAGACAACGGGGGTTAAGTGAAGCTTTCTTT. Protein: CASRQRGLSEAFF.

This clone has only a few counts. The chain recombines TRBV6-1 with TRBJ2-7; D is perhaps TRBD2 (5 bases). The V and J ends lost 3 bases and 2 bases respectively, with 8 bases between them. The CDR3 is 13 residues long. Per the germline V gene, CDR1 is MNHNS and CDR2 is SASEGT. The DNA for the CDR3 is TGTGCCAGCAGTGACGGGATCACCTACGAGCAGTACTTC. The encoded protein is CASSDGITYEQYF.

This clone showed up just a few times. The V gene is TRBV11-3, the J gene TRBJ2-5, with 10 nucleotides matching TRBD2. The CDR3 runs to 17 residues. V lost 1 base to trimming and J lost 5 bases; unmatched junction nucleotides: 10. Germline assignment: CDR1 SGHNT and CDR2 YENEEA. The CDR3 sequence is CASSLGQREGRTETQYF. The CDR3 DNA sequence: TGTGCCAGCAGCTTAGGGCAGCGGGAGGGCCGAACGGAGACCCAGTACTTC. The variable domain in full, completed from reference TRBV11-3 and TRBJ2-5, reads EAGVVQSPRYKIIEKKQPVAFWCNPISGHNTLYWYLQNLGQGPELLIRYENEEAVDDSQLPKDRFSAERLKGVDSTLKIQPAELGDSAVYLCASSLGQREGRTETQYFGPGTRLLVL.

The rearrangement joins TRBV6-1 to TRBJ1-2; weak D call: TRBD1 (6 bases). The V end was cut by 7 bases, the J end by 6 bases, with 18 bases between. This CDR3 comprises 14 residues. Looked up from germline, CDR1 is MNHNS and CDR2 is SASEGT. CDR3 in amino acids: CASTEIYRDHGYTF. For the CDR3, the DNA is TGTGCCAGCACCGAGATATACAGGGACCATGGCTACACCTTC.

By its share, this clone is medium-sized. V and J are TRBV5-1 and TRBJ1-1; possibly TRBD1 for D (6 bases). Trimming removed 2 bases at V and 1 base at J, with 9 bases between. The CDR3 is 14 residues long. Per the germline V gene, CDR1 is SGHRS and CDR2 is YFSETQ. CDR3 sequence: CASSFEGQNTEAFF. DNA for the CDR3: TGCGCCAGCAGCTTTGAGGGACAGAACACTGAAGCTTTCTTT. The entire variable domain, with the rest obtained from reference TRBV5-1 and TRBJ1-1, is as follows: KAGVTQTPRYLIKTRGQQVTLSCSPISGHRSVSWYQQTPGQGLQFLFEYFSETQRNKGNFPGRFSGRQFSNSRSEMNVSTLELGDSALYLCASSFEGQNTEAFFGQGTRLTVV.

The rearrangement links TRBV27 to TRBJ1-1; unclear D gene. The length of the CDR3 is 14 residues. V lost 5 bases and J lost 0, with 10 bases in between. Germline V lookup: CDR1 MNHEY, CDR2 SMNVEV (reference sequence). CDR3 DNA: TGTGCCAGCAGTCTCCTTGGGCTGAACACTGAAGCTTTCTTT. This gives the protein CASSLLGLNTEAFF.

V gene TRBV29-1 combines with J gene TRBJ1-2; D remains unclear. CDR3 length: 13 amino acids. V lost 6 bases, J lost 7 bases, and 18 bases lay in between. In germline, CDR1 is SQVTM, CDR2 ANQGSEA. In nucleotides, the CDR3 is TGCAGCGTCGCATCAGACGCCCGAGGTGGCTACACCTTC. Its protein product is CSVASDARGGYTF.

The genes are TRBV6-5 and TRBJ2-1, with a tentative D call TRBD1 (6 bases). The CDR3 has 13 residues. V shed 2 bases and J shed 6 bases, with 8 bases lying between them. CDR1 MNHEY and CDR2 SVGAGI come from the germline V gene. Written as DNA, the CDR3 is TGTGCCAGCAGTTACAACAGGGCCAATGAGCAGTTCTTC. Translated, it gives CASSYNRANEQFF.

This clone appeared a few times. This sequence joins TRBV7-9 and TRBJ1-1; D remains unclear. Germline V CDR1 and CDR2: SEHNR, FQNEAQ (reference sequence). The V end lost 4 bases, the J end lost 13 bases, and 16 bases lay between the germline ends. The CDR3 is made up of 12 amino acids. The CDR3 loop reads CASSSQAQRDFF. DNA of the CDR3: TGTGCCAGCAGCTCCCAGGCCCAGCGGGATTTCTTT.